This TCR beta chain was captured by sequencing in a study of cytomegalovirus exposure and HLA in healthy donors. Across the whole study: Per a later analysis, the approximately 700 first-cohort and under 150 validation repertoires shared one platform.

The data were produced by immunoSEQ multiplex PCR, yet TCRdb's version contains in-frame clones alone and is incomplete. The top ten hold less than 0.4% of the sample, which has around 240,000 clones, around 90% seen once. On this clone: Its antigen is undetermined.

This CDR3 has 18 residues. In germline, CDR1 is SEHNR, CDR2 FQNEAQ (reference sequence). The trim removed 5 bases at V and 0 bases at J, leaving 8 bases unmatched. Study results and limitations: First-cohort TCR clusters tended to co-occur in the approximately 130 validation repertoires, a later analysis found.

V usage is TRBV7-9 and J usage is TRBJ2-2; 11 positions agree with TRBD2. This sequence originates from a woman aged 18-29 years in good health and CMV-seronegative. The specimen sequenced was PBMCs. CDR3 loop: CASSNRLAGNTNTGELFF. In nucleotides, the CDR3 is TGTGCCAGCAGCAATCGACTAGCGGGGAATACGAACACCGGGGAGCTGTTTTTT.